A selection of T cell receptor beta chains follows, all from one sample in a study of OX40 agonist ivuxolimab in advanced cancers. Sequencing was performed with immunoSEQ multiplex PCR; in TCRdb, only in-frame clones are kept and a portion is missing. The sample yields 100,000 or so clones, about 85% seen once. The sample consisted of CD4+ or CD8+ T cells sorted from blood, taken in a trial of the OX40 agonist ivuxolimab. These receptors were collected from an adult with an advanced solid tumor such as melanoma, head and neck, liver or kidney cancer. CDR3s include the opening cysteine and the closing phenylalanine or tryptophan. D genes are given only for firm matches. Clone size is not always given. Where it is, it says once, few, many or a class for expanded clones.

clone size,D gene,J gene,V gene,CDR3 protein,CDR3 DNA
.,.,TRBJ2-2,TRBV19,CASSIRGPPRPGELFF,TGTGCCAGTAGTATACGGGGACCGCCGCGACCCGGGGAGCTGTTTTTT
.,.,TRBJ1-5,TRBV19,CASSIGTSPGQPQHF,TGTGCCAGTAGTATCGGGACAAGCCCAGGTCAGCCCCAGCATTTT
.,TRBD2,TRBJ2-1,TRBV28,CASSLWTGTSSYNEQFF,TGTGCCAGCAGTTTATGGACCGGGACTAGCTCCTACAATGAGCAGTTCTTC
.,.,TRBJ1-5,TRBV2,CASKGTSNQPQHF,TGTGCCAGCAAGGGGACATCTAATCAGCCCCAGCATTTT
.,.,TRBJ2-7,TRBV5-6,CASSSLWDFSSYEQYF,TGTGCCAGCAGCTCCCTGTGGGACTTCAGCTCCTACGAGCAGTACTTC
.,TRBD2,TRBJ2-7,TRBV6-1,CASSDLSLAGTYEQYF,TGTGCCAGCAGTGACTTGAGCTTAGCGGGAACCTACGAGCAGTACTTC
.,TRBD2,TRBJ2-3,TRBV4-1,CASSSRPSSGRAVDTQYF,TGCGCCAGCAGCTCCCGCCCCTCTAGCGGGAGGGCCGTTGATACGCAGTATTTT
.,TRBD1,TRBJ2-3,TRBV7-3,CASSLDRGPRDTQYF,TGTGCCAGCAGCCTCGACAGGGGGCCCCGAGATACGCAGTATTTT
.,.,TRBJ2-7,TRBV27,CASSLSTGSYEQYF,TGTGCCAGCAGTCTATCGACAGGTTCCTACGAGCAGTACTTC
few,.,TRBJ2-5,TRBV7-8,CASSLQETQYF,TGTGCCAGCAGCTTACAAGAGACCCAGTACTTC
.,.,TRBJ2-5,TRBV11-2,CASSPTDYLKETQYF,TGTGCCAGCAGCCCAACGGACTATTTAAAAGAGACCCAGTACTTC
.,TRBD1,TRBJ1-2,TRBV4-2,CASSQIQGSNGYTF,TGTGCCAGCAGCCAAATACAGGGGAGCAATGGCTACACCTTC
.,.,TRBJ2-7,TRBV2,CASGVEYEQYF,TGTGCCAGCGGGGTGGAGTACGAGCAGTACTTC
.,.,TRBJ2-1,TRBV7-3,CASSLTPTGTSEQFF,TGTGCCAGCAGCTTAACTCCTACCGGGACTTCTGAGCAGTTCTTC
.,.,TRBJ2-1,TRBV4-3,CASSQDARPSTGYNEQFF,TGCGCCAGCAGCCAAGATGCCCGGCCCTCGACTGGGTACAATGAGCAGTTCTTC
.,.,TRBJ2-2,TRBV4-2,CASSQDGPWAYGELFF,TGTGCCAGCAGCCAAGACGGGCCCTGGGCATACGGGGAGCTGTTTTTT